These T cell receptor beta chains were read from a single sample in a study of cytomegalovirus exposure and HLA in healthy donors. Sequenced by immunoSEQ multiplex PCR; TCRdb stores in-frame clones only, minus some. The data show about 200,000 clones, about three quarters seen once. What was sequenced was PBMCs. The receptors originated from a man younger than 35 in good health and CMV-seronegative. Each CDR3 is given with its conserved first and last residue. Fields, in order: D gene, V gene, J gene, clone size, CDR3 DNA, CDR3 protein. The D gene is left open where the match is weak. Expanded clones get a size class; other rows say once, few or many, or leave the size out.

d_call: TRBD1; v_call: TRBV7-2; j_call: TRBJ1-2; clone_size: once; cdr3_nt: TGTGCCAGCAGCCCAGGACAGGGAGCCTTCTATGGCTACACCTTC; cdr3_aa: CASSPGQGAFYGYTF
d_call: NA; v_call: TRBV19; j_call: TRBJ1-5; clone_size: NA; cdr3_nt: TGTGCCAGTAGTATCGGTTTGGATCAGCCCCAGCATTTT; cdr3_aa: CASSIGLDQPQHF
d_call: NA; v_call: TRBV28; j_call: TRBJ2-6; clone_size: NA; cdr3_nt: TGTGCCAGCAGCCGTAGTGGGGCCAACGTCCTGACTTTC; cdr3_aa: CASSRSGANVLTF
d_call: TRBD2; v_call: TRBV9; j_call: TRBJ2-3; clone_size: NA; cdr3_nt: TGTGCCAGCAGCGCATGGGGAGGGGAAGTGACAGATACGCAGTATTTT; cdr3_aa: CASSAWGGEVTDTQYF
d_call: NA; v_call: TRBV19; j_call: TRBJ2-3; clone_size: NA; cdr3_nt: TGTGCCAGTAAACCCGGGGGTAGCACAGATACGCAGTATTTT; cdr3_aa: CASKPGGSTDTQYF
d_call: TRBD1; v_call: TRBV18; j_call: TRBJ2-1; clone_size: NA; cdr3_nt: TGTGCCAGCTCACTTGGACAGGGCGCCGCTACAAAGCAGTTCTTC; cdr3_aa: CASSLGQGAATKQFF
d_call: TRBD1; v_call: TRBV9; j_call: TRBJ2-3; clone_size: NA; cdr3_nt: TGTGCCAGCAGCGTCGGGACTTCAAACAGGGGGGATACGCAGTATTTT; cdr3_aa: CASSVGTSNRGDTQYF
d_call: NA; v_call: TRBV30; j_call: TRBJ2-6; clone_size: few; cdr3_nt: TGTGCCTGGGGCCGCTCTGGGGCCAACGTCCTGACTTTC; cdr3_aa: CAWGRSGANVLTF
d_call: NA; v_call: TRBV7-2; j_call: TRBJ1-2; clone_size: once; cdr3_nt: TGTGCCAGCAGCTTATCCGGGGGGGACTATGGCTACACCTTC; cdr3_aa: CASSLSGGDYGYTF
d_call: NA; v_call: TRBV6-6; j_call: TRBJ1-4; clone_size: few; cdr3_nt: TGTGCCAGCAGTTACTCGACCCAGCAGGGAAATGAAAAACTGTTTTTT; cdr3_aa: CASSYSTQQGNEKLFF
d_call: TRBD2; v_call: TRBV5-4; j_call: TRBJ2-7; clone_size: NA; cdr3_nt: TGTGCCAGCAGCTTAAAAGCGGGAGGGCCGGTAGGTTACGAGCAGTACTTC; cdr3_aa: CASSLKAGGPVGYEQYF
d_call: NA; v_call: TRBV5-6; j_call: TRBJ2-3; clone_size: NA; cdr3_nt: TGTGCCAGCAGCTCACAGGGAAATACGCAGTATTTT; cdr3_aa: CASSSQGNTQYF
d_call: TRBD1; v_call: TRBV5-4; j_call: TRBJ1-2; clone_size: NA; cdr3_nt: TGTGCCAGCAGCTTGGAGACAGGGGGAGGCTATGGCTACACCTTC; cdr3_aa: CASSLETGGGYGYTF
d_call: TRBD1; v_call: TRBV5-1; j_call: TRBJ2-5; clone_size: NA; cdr3_nt: TGCGCCAGCTCCGGTCAGGGGGCGTTCGAGACCCAGTACTTC; cdr3_aa: CASSGQGAFETQYF
d_call: NA; v_call: TRBV7-6; j_call: TRBJ1-1; clone_size: NA; cdr3_nt: TGTGCCAGCAGCCCGTCGGTATTGGCGGCTGCCGACACTGAAGCTTTCTTT; cdr3_aa: CASSPSVLAAADTEAFF
d_call: NA; v_call: TRBV18; j_call: TRBJ2-5; clone_size: NA; cdr3_nt: TGTGCCAGCTCACCAGTCCAGCAAGAGACCCAGTACTTC; cdr3_aa: CASSPVQQETQYF
d_call: NA; v_call: TRBV7-2; j_call: TRBJ2-6; clone_size: NA; cdr3_nt: TGTGCCAGCAACGTCTTTTCAGGGACTGGGGCCAACGTCCTGACTTTC; cdr3_aa: CASNVFSGTGANVLTF
d_call: NA; v_call: TRBV25-1; j_call: TRBJ2-1; clone_size: NA; cdr3_nt: TGTGCCAGCAGTGATGGGGGGTGGGCCTACAATGAGCAGTTCTTC; cdr3_aa: CASSDGGWAYNEQFF
d_call: NA; v_call: TRBV4-3; j_call: TRBJ2-1; clone_size: NA; cdr3_nt: TGCGCCAGCAGCCATGACAGGGAGGCTAATGAGCAGTTCTTC; cdr3_aa: CASSHDREANEQFF
d_call: NA; v_call: TRBV4-3; j_call: TRBJ2-7; clone_size: NA; cdr3_nt: TGCGCCAGCAGCCAATCGGACAGCTTATACGAGCAGTACTTC; cdr3_aa: CASSQSDSLYEQYF
d_call: NA; v_call: TRBV6-5; j_call: TRBJ2-5; clone_size: NA; cdr3_nt: TGTGCCAGCAGTTTACTAGGAGAGCAAGAGACCCAGTACTTC; cdr3_aa: CASSLLGEQETQYF
d_call: TRBD1; v_call: TRBV9; j_call: TRBJ1-2; clone_size: NA; cdr3_nt: TGTGCCAGCAGCGCCCGGGACAGGTATGGCTACACCTTC; cdr3_aa: CASSARDRYGYTF
d_call: NA; v_call: TRBV18; j_call: TRBJ2-7; clone_size: NA; cdr3_nt: TGTGCCAGCTCGGGTGGGACACAAGCCTACGAGCAGTACTTC; cdr3_aa: CASSGGTQAYEQYF
d_call: NA; v_call: TRBV7-3; j_call: TRBJ2-2; clone_size: NA; cdr3_nt: TGTGCCAGCAGCGCCCCCCCGGGACAGAACACCGGGGAGCTGTTTTTT; cdr3_aa: CASSAPPGQNTGELFF
d_call: NA; v_call: TRBV9; j_call: TRBJ1-5; clone_size: NA; cdr3_nt: TGTGCCAGCAGCGCAGATTTAGAGGAGCCCCAGCATTTT; cdr3_aa: CASSADLEEPQHF
d_call: NA; v_call: TRBV5-6; j_call: TRBJ1-1; clone_size: NA; cdr3_nt: TGTGCCAGCAGCTTAACAGGCGCCCCTGAAGCTTTCTTT; cdr3_aa: CASSLTGAPEAFF
d_call: NA; v_call: TRBV20-1; j_call: TRBJ2-1; clone_size: NA; cdr3_nt: TGCAGTGCTCCCCTGTTGGCTGAGCAGTTCTTC; cdr3_aa: CSAPLLAEQFF
d_call: NA; v_call: TRBV10-3; j_call: TRBJ1-6; clone_size: NA; cdr3_nt: TGTGCCAGCACGCGGGAAGATAATTCACCCCTCCACTTT; cdr3_aa: CASTREDNSPLHF